This TCR beta chain was profiled in a study of cytomegalovirus exposure and HLA in healthy donors. The study, taken as a whole, reports: Most sequenced TCRs were rare (though some public TCRs occurred in many donors).

About this clone itself: The antigen is unknown.

Primers included in the PCR were 60 Vbeta and 13 Jbeta primers. The method was immunoSEQ multiplex PCR; TCRdb's version includes in-frame clones alone and lacks a portion of them. The table shows 150,000 or so clones, with 75% occurring only once. Everyone who donated was a healthy bone marrow donor. This CDR3 comprises 13 residues. V lost 3 bases and J 6 bases, leaving 11 bases between the germline ends. Germline CDR1 MDHEN, CDR2 SYDVKM. The receptor's source is a woman between 35 and 50 years old in good health and CMV-seropositive. The sequenced material came from PBMCs. The chain recombines TRBV28 with TRBJ1-2; D may be TRBD1 (5 bases). CDR3 nucleotides: TGTGCCAGCAGTTTGGCAGGGAAGGATGGCTACACCTTC. Protein sequence: CASSLAGKDGYTF.